This T cell receptor beta chain came from a study of CD8+CD57+ T cells in acquired aplastic anemia. Study-level points and caveats: Among patients, CD8+CD57+ cells displayed less diversity than the total CD4+ and CD8+ pools did. CD8+ Simpson's diversity in patients was not significantly different from that in controls. About 27 CD8+ CDR3 sequences were shared between patients and controls.

The table lists this clonotype with many counts. Its antigen is currently unknown. The study profiled TCR beta VDJ and CDR3 using genomic DNA as template. From the reads, TCRdb called clonotypes with MiXCR, one entry per CDR3 protein. Of around 15,000 distinct CDR3 sequences detected, about 40% appear once; the ten largest clones hold approximately 83%. Patients included in sequencing had previously demonstrated CD8+CD57+ cell expansion by flow cytometry. All participating patients were living with severe acquired aplastic anemia. Beads enriched for CD8+CD57+ cells, which gave a mean 1.6 ug DNA. After removal of 1 base from V and 5 bases from J, the junction contained 7 bases not matched to a gene. CDR1 is MGHRA and CDR2 is YSYEKL in the germline V gene. The CDR3 consists of 15 residues.

The sequencing input was CD8+CD57+ T cells sorted from PBMCs. The subset: bead-enriched CD8+CD57+ effector memory T cells from SAA patients. The rearrangement links TRBV4-1 to TRBJ2-5, with TRBD1 identical over 7 bases. The source is a human donor with aplastic anemia. The CDR3 DNA reads as TGCGCCAGCAGCCAAGGAGACAGGGTGGATGAGACCCAGTACTTC. It yields the protein CASSQGDRVDETQYF.